Sequencing of this T cell receptor beta chain was carried out in a study of blood T cell repertoires in COVID-19 (dated by TCRdb to about 2020). Turning to the overall study: Samples covering the acute and convalescent phases of COVID-19 were provided by collaborators in the United States, Italy and Spain. The prospective study material was composed of cDNA or gDNA derived from T cells, B-cell-depleted T cells, or PBMCs. The dataset comprised deeply sampled blood TCRbeta repertoires from subjects exposed to, actively infected with, or recovered from COVID-19. The repertoires were made available in a free public database intended to serve as a resource for research on the immune response to SARS-CoV-2. Samples came from the ongoing ImmuneRACE study (first 160 participants) plus 1,254 subjects from 6 global collaborators. A de-identified subject ID, COVID-19 status, age in years and sex were almost always included in the sample metadata. HLA class I and class II types, where available, came from metadata supplied by the sample provider rather than from assay-based typing.

What the authors observed across the whole study: How much clinical and demographic metadata was included differed by source and by participant, and the metadata was provided uncurated.

Participants in the prospective study were enrolled through a virtual design, were aged about 18 to 90 years, and lived in about two dozen United States geographic areas. In the prospective study, cohorts were assigned on the basis of participant-reported clinical history obtained from a screening survey and a study questionnaire. ImmuneRACE Cohort 3 recovered participants were defined by two consecutive negative NP/OP PCR tests, healthcare professional clearance, or symptom resolution. Mobile phlebotomists in the prospective study collected whole blood, serum and a nasopharyngeal or oropharyngeal swab from every participant. Prospective study participants could optionally give additional blood draws and questionnaires over an approximately 2-month period. Before DNA extraction, prospective study blood samples were shipped either frozen or at room temperature. Including the terminal cysteine and phenylalanine, the CDR3 comprises 14 residues. This entry keeps only the CDR3 DNA: 42 bases, framed from base 1. From a lookup of the germline V gene, CDR1 and CDR2 are MDHEN and SYDVKM. V and J lose 2 bases and 15 bases, and a span of 17 bases separates them.

The immunoSEQ Assay, a bias-controlled multiplex PCR, was used to amplify TCRbeta CDR3 regions from genomic DNA. Per the authors' processing: Within the assay, amplification of reference gene primers was used to estimate how many nucleated cells each sample contained. To quantify the absolute abundance of each unique TCRbeta CDR3 rearrangement, sequence reads were collapsed and filtered. For each sample, productive Simpson clonality was calculated as the square root of Simpson's diversity index over productive rearrangements. TCRdb re-hosts the immuneACCESS table, in-frame sequences only. Its copies lack some clones; in the studies checked, an unresolved V gene accounts for under half of them, and the cause for the rest is not known. V and J calls and clone size are copied from that table; D and trimming were computed from the DNA. The sample table shows about 280,000 clones, and roughly 90% are seen once. More than 1.5% of the sample is taken by the ten largest.

In the case of this clone: The antigen it recognizes is unknown. No clone much larger than this one lies a single base away; base qualities are absent.

Sequenced material: PBMCs or T cells enriched from blood (not recorded which). This clonotype originated in a woman aged 55-70 years who had recovered from COVID-19. The chain is made from TRBV28 and TRBJ1-6; a weak D assignment points to TRBD1 (6 bases agree). CDR3 reads: CASSLDRHYSLLHF. The bases are TGTGCCAGCAGTTTAGACAGGCATTACTCCCTCCTCCACTTT.